This T cell receptor beta chain emerged from a study of cytomegalovirus exposure and HLA in healthy donors. PCR employed 60 Vbeta and 13 Jbeta primers. Produced via immunoSEQ multiplex PCR; TCRdb's table is partial and in-frame only. This repertoire shows about 160,000 clones, approximately 75% found once; its top ten account for around 2%. The CDR3 loop spans 14 amino acids. V shed 5 bases and J 5 bases; nucleotides not matched to a gene: 5. Germline V gene sequence: CDR1 MNHEY, CDR2 SVGAGI. This chain links TRBV6-5 with TRBJ1-2, with 10 bases aligning to TRBD1. The sequence derives from a man aged 45-65 years in good health and CMV-seropositive. The specimen sequenced was PBMCs. CDR3 loop: CASSEGQGLYGYTF. The DNA for the CDR3 is TGTGCCAGCAGTGAGGGACAGGGGCTTTATGGCTACACCTTC.